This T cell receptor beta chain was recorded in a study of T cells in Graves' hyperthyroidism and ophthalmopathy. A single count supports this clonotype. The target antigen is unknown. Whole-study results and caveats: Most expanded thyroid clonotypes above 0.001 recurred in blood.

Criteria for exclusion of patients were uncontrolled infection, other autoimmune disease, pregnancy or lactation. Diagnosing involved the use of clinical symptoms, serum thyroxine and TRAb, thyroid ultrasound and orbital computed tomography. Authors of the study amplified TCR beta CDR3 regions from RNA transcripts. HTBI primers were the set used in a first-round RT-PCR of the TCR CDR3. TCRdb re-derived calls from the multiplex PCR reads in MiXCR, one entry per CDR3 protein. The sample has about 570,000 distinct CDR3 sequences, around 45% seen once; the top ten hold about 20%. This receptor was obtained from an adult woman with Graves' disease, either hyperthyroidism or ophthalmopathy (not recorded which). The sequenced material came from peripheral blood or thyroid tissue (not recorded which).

As DNA, the CDR3 is TGTGCCATCAGTGAGTCCGAAGACGGCTACACCTTC. Translation: CAISESEDGYTF. The rearrangement joins TRBV10-3 to TRBJ1-2; the D is unclear. The length of the CDR3 is 12 residues. Germline V CDR1 and CDR2: ENHRY, SYGVKD. Trimming removed 0 bases at V and 8 bases at J, with 7 bases between.